Below are 14 T cell receptor beta chains sequenced from a single sample in a study of OX40 agonist ivuxolimab in advanced cancers. The library came from the immunoSEQ multiplex PCR assay. TCRdb's version of the immuneACCESS table is confined to in-frame rearrangements and falls short of the full clone set. An unresolved V gene accounts for under half of the shortfall where checked; the remainder is of unknown origin. Present in this sample are tens of thousands of clones, about 91% of which were seen just once. The ten top clones hold less than 5% of the sample. The material was CD4+ or CD8+ T cells sorted from blood, obtained in a trial of the OX40 agonist ivuxolimab. These receptors all come from an adult with an advanced solid tumor such as melanoma, head and neck, liver or kidney cancer.

The rearrangement uses TRBV9 and TRBJ1-5; D might be TRBD1 (5 bases). Germline CDR1 is SGDLS and CDR2 is YYNGEE. V lost 0 bases and J lost 4, with 17 bases in between. The CDR3 is made up of 17 amino acids. CDR3: CASSVGPPGRGNQPQHF. The CDR3 DNA follows: TGTGCCAGCAGCGTAGGACCGCCGGGACGGGGGAATCAGCCCCAGCATTTT.

The chain carries TRBV14 and TRBJ2-3; D not resolved. Between the trimmed V and J ends, which lost 2 bases and 6 bases, there was a span of 6 bases. Per the germline V gene, CDR1 is SGHDN and CDR2 is FVKESK. This CDR3 region has 12 residues. The CDR3, as DNA: TGTGCCAGCAGCCAACTGGGGGATACGCAGTATTTT. Translating gives CASSQLGDTQYF.

In regard to this clone: Other DNA sequences in the sample encode the same CDR3. The rearrangement uses TRBV27 and TRBJ1-1, with a weak D call TRBD1 (5 bases). The CDR3 totals 14 residues. The germline V gene encodes CDR1 MNHEY and CDR2 SMNVEV (reference sequence). Trimming stripped 5 bases from V and 0 bases from J, with 10 bases between. CDR3 loop: CASSLGTLNTEAFF. The CDR3 coding sequence is TGTGCCAGCAGTCTCGGGACGTTGAACACTGAAGCTTTCTTT.

The V gene is TRBV7-9, the J gene TRBJ2-3; D may be TRBD1 (5 bases). Germline loops: CDR1 SEHNR, CDR2 FQNEAQ (reference sequence). The CDR3 runs 14 residues. Deletions cut 5 bases from V and 6 bases from J, with 15 bases between. Written as DNA, the CDR3 is TGTGCCAGCAGCACCTCAAGACAGACGGATACGCAGTATTTT. Amino acid sequence: CASSTSRQTDTQYF.

This clone was counted once. V usage is TRBV12-5 and J usage is TRBJ2-3; 10 nucleotides align to TRBD2. Germline assignment: CDR1 LGHNT and CDR2 FRNRAP. CDR3 size: 16 residues. V dropped 2 bases and J dropped 4; count of bases not matched to a gene: 6. The CDR3 nucleotides are TGTGCTAGTGGTTTGATAGCGGGAGGTTTGGCAGATACGCAGTATTTT. As protein: CASGLIAGGLADTQYF.

V usage is TRBV4-1 and J usage is TRBJ2-5, with a tentative D call TRBD2 (7 bases). This CDR3 has 14 residues. The V and J ends lost 3 bases and 5 bases respectively, with 13 bases between them. Looked up from germline, CDR1 is MGHRA and CDR2 is YSYEKL. DNA of the CDR3: TGCGCCAGCAGCCAGTACGGGGGGCAGGAGACCCAGTACTTC. It codes for CASSQYGGQETQYF.

The chain links TRBV6-1 to TRBJ1-2, with D possibly being TRBD1 (6 bases). Trimming left V 4 bases short and J 5 bases short, with 17 bases between. The V gene's germline CDR1 is MNHNS and CDR2 SASEGT. The CDR3 extends over 15 amino acids. CDR3 nucleotides: TGTGCCAGCAGTGTTTTACAGGGCAACCCGTATGGCTACACCTTC. It is translated as CASSVLQGNPYGYTF.

The gene calls are TRBV4-3 and TRBJ2-3, with 12 bases lining up with TRBD2. The length of the CDR3 is 17 residues. Unmatched junction bases numbered 8, after V lost 3 bases and J lost 4 bases. CDR1 LGHNA and CDR2 YSLEER come from the germline V gene. For the CDR3, the DNA is TGCGCCAGCAGCCAGGACCTAGCGGGAGGGCCCGCAGATACGCAGTATTTT. This codes for CASSQDLAGGPADTQYF.

The chain is built from TRBV12-1 and TRBJ2-3; the tabulated D call, TRBD2, remains unverified against the DNA. TRBV12-1 is recorded as a pseudogene. This CDR3 has 16 residues. CDR3 sequence reads: CASSPKEPENTDTQYF. CDR3 DNA sequence: TGTGCCAGCAGCCCCAAGGAGCCGGAAAACACAGATACGCAGTATTTT.

The rearrangement joins TRBV7-9 to TRBJ2-7, with 7 bases lining up with TRBD1. The CDR3 totals 14 residues. The germline V gene encodes CDR1 SEHNR and CDR2 FQNEAQ (reference sequence). The V gene end was trimmed by 5 bases and the J gene end by 2 bases; junction bases not matched to a gene: 6. CDR3 DNA: TGTGCCAGCAGCCGAAGGGACAGCCCCTACGAGCAGTACTTC. Translated: CASSRRDSPYEQYF.

This sequence joins TRBV19 and TRBJ2-7; possibly TRBD1 for D (5 bases). CDR1 is LNHDA and CDR2 is SQIVND in the germline V gene (reference sequence). The CDR3 contains 15 residues. Between the trimmed V and J ends, which lost 5 bases and 4 bases, there was a span of 18 bases. CDR3 nucleotide sequence: TGTGCCAGTAGTTGGTACCAGGGTATACTATACGAGCAGTACTTC. This encodes CASSWYQGILYEQYF.

The rearrangement uses TRBV7-9 and TRBJ1-3, with D unresolved. CDR1 and CDR2 from the germline V gene are SEHNR and FQNEAQ (reference sequence). The germline V and J ends were trimmed by 4 bases and 0 bases, with 13 bases remaining between them. The CDR3 is made up of 16 amino acids. The CDR3 nucleotides are TGTGCCAGCAGCTCAGTTTCTTTGAGCTCTGGAAACACCATATATTTT. It is translated as CASSSVSLSSGNTIYF.

The chain employs TRBV7-3 and TRBJ2-1; 8 bases align to TRBD2. Germline values: CDR1 SGHTA, CDR2 FQGTGA. This CDR3 spans 14 amino acids. Losses at the gene ends were 5 bases for V and 6 bases for J; bases not matched to a gene: 6. The DNA for the CDR3 is TGTGCCAGCAGCGCCACGGGACTAGTCAATGAGCAGTTCTTC. It yields the protein CASSATGLVNEQFF.

This clone was detected once. The chain combines TRBV30 with TRBJ1-1, with D perhaps matching TRBD1 (6 bases). This CDR3 spans 11 amino acids. The germline V gene encodes CDR1 GTSNPN and CDR2 SVGIG (reference sequence). Trimming took 5 bases from V and 9 from J, leaving 13 bases between them. The CDR3 spells CAWSTGLQAFF. CDR3 nucleotide sequence: TGTGCCTGGTCGACAGGCCTTCAAGCTTTCTTT.